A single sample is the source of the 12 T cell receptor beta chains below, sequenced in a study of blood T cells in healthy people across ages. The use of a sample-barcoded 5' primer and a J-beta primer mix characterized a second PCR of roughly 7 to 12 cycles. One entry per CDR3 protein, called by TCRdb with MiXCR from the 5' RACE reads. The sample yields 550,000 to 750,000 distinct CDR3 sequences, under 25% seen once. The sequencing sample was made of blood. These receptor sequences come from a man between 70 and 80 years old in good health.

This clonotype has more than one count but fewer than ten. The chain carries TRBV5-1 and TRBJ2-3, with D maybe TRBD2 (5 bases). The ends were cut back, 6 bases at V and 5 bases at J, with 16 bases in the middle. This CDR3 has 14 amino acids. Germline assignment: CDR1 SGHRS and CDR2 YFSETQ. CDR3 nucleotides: TGCGCCAGCAACTACGGGGTTTTGCTAGATACGCAGTATTTT. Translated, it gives CASNYGVLLDTQYF.

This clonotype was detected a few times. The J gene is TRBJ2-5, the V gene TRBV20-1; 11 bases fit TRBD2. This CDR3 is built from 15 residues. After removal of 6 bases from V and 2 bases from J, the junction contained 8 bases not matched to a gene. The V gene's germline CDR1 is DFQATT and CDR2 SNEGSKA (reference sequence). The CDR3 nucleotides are TGCAGTGCCACAGGGACTAGCGGAGAGCAAGAGACCCAGTACTTC. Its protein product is CSATGTSGEQETQYF.

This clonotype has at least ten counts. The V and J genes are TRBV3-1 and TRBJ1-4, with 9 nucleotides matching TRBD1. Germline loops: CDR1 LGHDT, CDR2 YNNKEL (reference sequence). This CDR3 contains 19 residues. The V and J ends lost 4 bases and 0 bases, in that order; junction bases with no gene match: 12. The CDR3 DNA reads TGTGCCAGCAGCCTTAGATCGGACAGGGGCCTTGCAACTAATGAAAAACTGTTTTTT. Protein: CASSLRSDRGLATNEKLFF.

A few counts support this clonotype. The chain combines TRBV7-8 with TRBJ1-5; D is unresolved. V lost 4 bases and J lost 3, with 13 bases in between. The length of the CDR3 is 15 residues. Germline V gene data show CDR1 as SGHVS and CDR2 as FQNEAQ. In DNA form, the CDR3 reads TGTGCCAGCAGCTCCAGCAGGCACCTCAATCAGCCCCAGCATTTT. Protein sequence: CASSSSRHLNQPQHF.

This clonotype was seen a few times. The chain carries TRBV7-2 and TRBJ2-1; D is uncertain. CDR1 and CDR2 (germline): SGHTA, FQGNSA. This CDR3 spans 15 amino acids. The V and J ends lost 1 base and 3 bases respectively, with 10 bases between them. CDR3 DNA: TGTGCCAGCAGCTTAGACTTCAGTTACTACAATGAGCAGTTCTTC. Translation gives CASSLDFSYYNEQFF. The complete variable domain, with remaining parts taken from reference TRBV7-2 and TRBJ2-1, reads GAGVSQSPSNKVTEKGKDVELRCDPISGHTALYWYRQSLGQGLEFLIYFQGNSAPDKSGLPSDRFSAERTGGSVSTLTIQRTQQEDSAVYLCASSLDFSYYNEQFFGPGTRLTVL.

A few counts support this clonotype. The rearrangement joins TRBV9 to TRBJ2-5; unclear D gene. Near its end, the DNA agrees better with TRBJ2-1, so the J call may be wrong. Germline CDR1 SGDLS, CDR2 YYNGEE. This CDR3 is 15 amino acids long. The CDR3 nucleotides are TGTGCCAGCAGCGTCCACACGCGGCCTTACAATGAGCAGTTCTTC. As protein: CASSVHTRPYNEQFF.

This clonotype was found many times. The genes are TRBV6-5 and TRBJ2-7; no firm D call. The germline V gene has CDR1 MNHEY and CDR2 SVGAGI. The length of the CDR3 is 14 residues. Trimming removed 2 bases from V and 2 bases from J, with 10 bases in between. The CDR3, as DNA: TGTGCCAGCAGTTACGACCTCCTAGCCTACGAGCAGTACTTC. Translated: CASSYDLLAYEQYF.

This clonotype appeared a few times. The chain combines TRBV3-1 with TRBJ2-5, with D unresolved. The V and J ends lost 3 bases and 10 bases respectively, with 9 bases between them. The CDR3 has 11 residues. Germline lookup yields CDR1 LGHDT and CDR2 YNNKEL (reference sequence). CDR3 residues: CASSQTLDQYF. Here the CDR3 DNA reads TGTGCCAGCAGCCAGACCTTAGACCAGTACTTC.

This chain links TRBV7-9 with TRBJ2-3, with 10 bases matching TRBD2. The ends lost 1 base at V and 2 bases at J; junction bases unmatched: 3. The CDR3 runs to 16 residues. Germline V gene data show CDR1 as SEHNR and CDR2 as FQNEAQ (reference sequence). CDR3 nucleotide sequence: TGTGCCAGCAGCTTAGTACTAGCGGGGTCCACAGATACGCAGTATTTT. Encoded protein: CASSLVLAGSTDTQYF.

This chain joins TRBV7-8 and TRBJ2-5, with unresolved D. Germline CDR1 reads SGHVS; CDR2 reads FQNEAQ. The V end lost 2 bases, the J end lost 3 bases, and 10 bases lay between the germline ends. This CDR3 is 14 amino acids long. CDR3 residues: CASSLHLQKETQYF. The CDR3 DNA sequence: TGTGCCAGCAGCTTACATCTCCAGAAAGAGACCCAGTACTTC.

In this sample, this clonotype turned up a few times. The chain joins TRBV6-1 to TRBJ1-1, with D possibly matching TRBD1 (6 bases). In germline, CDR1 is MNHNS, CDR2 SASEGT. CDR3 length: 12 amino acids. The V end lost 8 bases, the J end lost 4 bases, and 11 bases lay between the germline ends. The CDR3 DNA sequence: TGTGCCAGCCGAACAGGGATCACTGAAGCTTTCTTT. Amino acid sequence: CASRTGITEAFF.

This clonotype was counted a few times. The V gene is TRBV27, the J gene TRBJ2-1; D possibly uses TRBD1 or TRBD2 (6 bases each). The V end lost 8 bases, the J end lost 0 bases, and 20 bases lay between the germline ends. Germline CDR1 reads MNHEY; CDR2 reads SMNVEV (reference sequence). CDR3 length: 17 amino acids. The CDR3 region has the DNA TGTGCCAGCCGCAACCCGCGGGACACGAGCTCCTACAATGAGCAGTTCTTC. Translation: CASRNPRDTSSYNEQFF.